The 27 T cell receptor beta chains presented below share a single source sample, sequenced in a study of human versus mouse CDR3 diversity and MHC coevolution. Measured with immunoSEQ multiplex PCR; TCRdb has only the in-frame clones, and not every one. This sample yields fewer than 80,000 clones, of which roughly 92% are seen a single time; less than 0.19% belongs to the top ten. Sequencing was performed on naive CD4+ T cells from blood. Subset reported: CD45RO-negative CD62L-positive naive CD4 T cells. Receptors were obtained from a person between 25 and 75 years old in good health.

This clone was observed once. This specimen includes other DNA sequences encoding the same CDR3. V is TRBV18 and J is TRBJ2-7; 9 nucleotides match TRBD1. Trimming took 2 bases from V and 1 from J; bases not matched to a gene: 0. There are 14 residues in the CDR3. CDR1 KGHSH and CDR2 LQKENI come from the germline V gene. The CDR3 DNA reads as TGTGCCAGCTCACCAGGACAGGGGTCCTACGAGCAGTACTTC. It codes for CASSPGQGSYEQYF.

The chain has TRBV5-1 and TRBJ2-7; D is perhaps TRBD2 (5 bases). The length of the CDR3 is 14 residues. V was clipped by 2 bases and J by 0 bases, with 9 bases between them. CDR1 SGHRS and CDR2 YFSETQ come from the germline V gene. CDR3 DNA sequence: TGCGCCAGCAGCTTCCAGGCGGGCTCCTACGAGCAGTACTTC. Encoded protein: CASSFQAGSYEQYF. Full variable domain (outside the CDR3, taken from reference TRBV5-1 and TRBJ2-7): KAGVTQTPRYLIKTRGQQVTLSCSPISGHRSVSWYQQTPGQGLQFLFEYFSETQRNKGNFPGRFSGRQFSNSRSEMNVSTLELGDSALYLCASSFQAGSYEQYFGPGTRLTVT.

The V gene is TRBV5-4, the J gene TRBJ2-5; 16 bases are shared with TRBD2. TRBJ2-7 matches the DNA end more closely, so the J call is doubtful. The germline V gene encodes CDR1 SGHNT and CDR2 YYREEE (reference sequence). The CDR3 runs to 18 residues. The chain's CDR3 is CASSWGGLAGGGSYEQYF. CDR3 DNA: TGTGCCAGCAGCTGGGGGGGACTAGCGGGAGGGGGGAGCTACGAGCAGTACTTC.

The chain joins TRBV5-6 to TRBJ1-3, with D possibly matching TRBD1 (5 bases). Trimming removed 0 bases at V and 0 bases at J, with 13 bases between. CDR1 and CDR2 from the germline V gene are SGHDT and YYEEEE. The CDR3 extends over 17 amino acids. DNA for the CDR3: TGTGCCAGCAGCTTGGTGGCAGGGAGGGACTCTGGAAACACCATATATTTT. Its translation: CASSLVAGRDSGNTIYF.

This chain uses TRBV11-1 with TRBJ2-6, with D possibly matching TRBD1 (6 bases). The germline gives CDR1 SGHAT, CDR2 FQDESV (reference sequence). The CDR3 runs to 19 residues. With 0 bases removed from V and 0 bases from J, the gap between germline ends came to 15 bases. CDR3 DNA sequence: TGTGCCAGCAGCTTAGCGCACAGGGTTGGGCCCTCTGGGGCCAACGTCCTGACTTTC. It specifies CASSLAHRVGPSGANVLTF.

The V and J genes are TRBV6-1 and TRBJ1-5; TRBD1 aligns across 7 bases. The CDR3 consists of 15 residues. Germline V CDR1 and CDR2: MNHNS, SASEGT. Trimming took 2 bases from V and 4 from J; bases not matched to a gene: 5. The CDR3 DNA sequence: TGTGCCAGCAGTGAAAAAGGGACAGTAAATCAGCCCCAGCATTTT. Translation gives CASSEKGTVNQPQHF.

With respect to this clone: At one end the junction does not follow the germline gene, possibly because of a read error. The identical CDR3 is also encoded by other nucleotide sequences in the sample. The J gene is TRBJ2-1, the V gene TRBV19, with TRBD2 matching over 9 bases. Germline CDR1 is LNHDA and CDR2 is SQIVND (reference sequence). This CDR3 is 17 amino acids long. The CDR3 sequence: CASSSFSGRGAYNEQFF. CDR3 bases: TGCGCCAGTAGTTCCTTTAGCGGGAGAGGGGCCTACAATGAGCAGTTCTTC.

The chain's CDR3 is CASSLDSYTGELFF. In nucleotides, the CDR3 is TGTGCCAGCAGCTTAGATTCCTACACCGGGGAGCTGTTTTTT. V usage is TRBV7-9 and J usage is TRBJ2-2; D is unresolved. V lost 1 base and J lost 3, with 6 bases in between. The length of the CDR3 is 14 residues. Germline V gene sequence: CDR1 SEHNR, CDR2 FQNEAQ (reference sequence).

The rearrangement uses TRBV30 and TRBJ2-7; tentatively, D is TRBD1 (6 bases). V dropped 3 bases and J dropped 12 bases, with 24 bases sitting between them. Germline V gene lookup returns CDR1 GTSNPN and CDR2 SVGIG (reference sequence). CDR3 length: 14 residues. The CDR3 sequence: CAWSPGAELRGRYF. The DNA for the CDR3 is TGTGCCTGGAGCCCAGGGGCTGAACTACGAGGTCGGTACTTC.

CDR3 nucleotide sequence: TGCGCCAGCAGCCAGAGCGACTATGAAGCTTTCTTT. Its translation is CASSQSDYEAFF. The chain links TRBV4-1 to TRBJ1-1; D is unclear. The CDR3 extends over 12 amino acids. Trimming took off 3 bases at V and 7 bases at J, with 9 bases between the two ends. In germline, CDR1 is MGHRA, CDR2 YSYEKL.

This chain joins TRBV18 and TRBJ2-5, with 9 bases lining up with TRBD2. V shed 0 bases and J 5 bases; nucleotides not matched to a gene: 4. Germline CDR1 is KGHSH and CDR2 is LQKENI. CDR3 length: 15 amino acids. The CDR3 nucleotides read TGTGCCAGCTCACCACCCCTGCGGGGGGGGGAGACCCAGTACTTC. Encoded protein: CASSPPLRGGETQYF.

V usage is TRBV5-8 and J usage is TRBJ1-1; 8 nucleotides match TRBD1. The CDR3 runs 15 residues. Germline CDR1 SGHTS, CDR2 YDEGEE. V lost 2 bases, J lost 1 base, and 4 bases stayed unmatched. The CDR3 loop reads CASSFTGGRNTEAFF. The CDR3 nucleotides read TGTGCCAGCAGCTTCACAGGGGGTAGGAACACTGAAGCTTTCTTT.

This chain's CDR3 is CSASEGASQETQYF. CDR3 sequence (DNA): TGCAGCGCGAGTGAGGGGGCTTCCCAAGAGACCCAGTACTTC. The chain joins TRBV29-1 to TRBJ2-5; 7 bases are shared with TRBD1. The CDR3 spans 14 residues. The junction had 9 bases not matched to a gene; V was cut back by 7 bases and J by 1 base. CDR1 is SQVTM, CDR2 ANQGSEA, per germline.

The chain couples TRBV28 to TRBJ1-2, with TRBD1 matching over 8 bases. The CDR3 covers 14 residues. J lost 3 bases, V lost 5 bases, and 5 bases had no gene match. Germline assignment: CDR1 MDHEN and CDR2 SYDVKM. The CDR3 DNA reads TGTGCCAGCAGTCCACAGGGGGTCGACTATGGCTACACCTTC. Translated, it gives CASSPQGVDYGYTF.

The rearrangement links TRBV6-5 to TRBJ1-1, with D perhaps TRBD1 (6 bases). CDR1 and CDR2 (germline): MNHEY, SVGAGI. Trimming stripped 5 bases from V and 5 bases from J, with 18 bases between. The CDR3 is 15 residues long. In nucleotides, the CDR3 is TGTGCCAGCAGTAGACAGGTTTTTTCAAGGACTGAAGCTTTCTTT. It codes for CASSRQVFSRTEAFF.

The genes are TRBV15 and TRBJ2-3; no clear D gene. Germline lookup yields CDR1 LNHNV and CDR2 YYDKDF (reference sequence). The CDR3 extends over 18 amino acids. V lost 0 bases, J lost 6 bases, and 22 bases lay in between. The CDR3 DNA reads TGTGCCACCAGCAGAGATGCTATATCTGGCTCCCTCGGGGATACGCAGTATTTT. Amino acids: CATSRDAISGSLGDTQYF.

This rearrangement joins TRBV29-1 to TRBJ2-6; a weak D match, TRBD2 (5 bases). Trimming stripped 5 bases from V and 3 bases from J, with 8 bases between. The CDR3 is 13 amino acids. CDR1 and CDR2 from the germline V gene are SQVTM and ANQGSEA. The CDR3 loop reads CSVFAGGANVLTF. The DNA for the CDR3 is TGCAGCGTTTTCGCGGGTGGGGCCAACGTCCTGACTTTC.

The rearrangement uses TRBV10-1 and TRBJ2-2, with 7 nucleotides matching TRBD1. The CDR3 is 15 amino acids. Germline CDR1 reads WNHNN; CDR2 reads SYGVQD (reference sequence). V shed 8 bases, J shed 2 bases, and the junction held 8 bases outside the gene matches. The CDR3 spells CASSPGTANTGELFF. CDR3 DNA sequence: TGCGCCAGCTCTCCCGGGACAGCCAACACCGGGGAGCTGTTTTTT.

The CDR3 protein is CASSGPGSSYNEQFF. In nucleotides, the CDR3 is TGTGCCAGCAGCGGGCCCGGAAGCTCCTACAATGAGCAGTTCTTC. The V and J genes are TRBV7-9 and TRBJ2-1, with D unresolved. The V end lost 5 bases, the J end lost 0 bases, and 11 bases lay between the germline ends. This CDR3 has 15 amino acids. Germline lookup yields CDR1 SEHNR and CDR2 FQNEAQ (reference sequence).

V usage is TRBV6-5 and J usage is TRBJ2-1; tentatively, D is TRBD1 (5 bases). The germline V gene encodes CDR1 MNHEY and CDR2 SVGAGI. This CDR3 has 15 amino acids. Trimming removed 3 bases from V and 7 bases from J, with 16 bases in between. The CDR3 protein is CASSYGARSWNEQFF. In DNA form, the CDR3 reads TGTGCCAGCAGTTATGGGGCAAGGAGTTGGAATGAGCAGTTCTTC.

The chain joins TRBV5-4 to TRBJ2-1; 13 bases map to TRBD2. The length of the CDR3 is 14 residues. Trimming cost V 7 bases and J 6 bases; bases outside gene matches: 4. CDR1 SGHNT and CDR2 YYREEE come from the germline V gene (reference sequence). The CDR3 DNA reads as TGTGCCAGCGGCACTAGCGGGGGGGCCAATGAGCAGTTCTTC. The encoded protein is CASGTSGGANEQFF.

The CDR3 protein is CASSEGTAPGKLFF. The DNA of the CDR3 is TGTGCCAGCAGTGAGGGGACAGCTCCGGGAAAACTGTTTTTT. The chain recombines TRBV2 with TRBJ1-4; the match to TRBD1 covers 7 bases. This CDR3 spans 14 amino acids. Germline V CDR1 and CDR2: SNHLY, FYNNEI. The ends lost 3 bases at V and 10 bases at J; junction bases unmatched: 8.

The chain joins TRBV4-1 to TRBJ1-4; 7 bases fit TRBD1. V shed 0 bases and J 4 bases; nucleotides not matched to a gene: 2. The CDR3 consists of 15 residues. Germline lookup yields CDR1 MGHRA and CDR2 YSYEKL. The CDR3 nucleotides are TGCGCCAGCAGCCAAGAAGGGACAGTTAATGAAAAACTGTTTTTT. It yields the protein CASSQEGTVNEKLFF.

V is TRBV6-4 and J is TRBJ1-6; a weak D match, TRBD1 (6 bases). CDR3 length: 15 residues. The V end lost 0 bases, the J end lost 4 bases, and 7 bases lay between the germline ends. Germline CDR1 MRHNA, CDR2 SNTAGT. This CDR3 is CASSDSTGYNSPLHF. The CDR3 DNA reads as TGTGCCAGCAGTGACTCGACAGGATATAATTCACCCCTCCACTTT.

This clone has only a few counts. The gene calls are TRBV10-3 and TRBJ1-6, with 9 bases lining up with TRBD1. V was clipped by 8 bases and J by 7 bases; unmatched bases: 6. The CDR3 sequence is 14 residues long. Germline values: CDR1 ENHRY, CDR2 SYGVKD. CDR3 amino acids: CAILPDRGNSPLHF. The CDR3 coding sequence is TGTGCCATCTTGCCCGACAGGGGGAATTCACCCCTCCACTTT.

V is TRBV28 and J is TRBJ1-1; 7 nucleotides align to TRBD1. This CDR3 has 15 residues. Germline-derived CDR1 and CDR2 are MDHEN and SYDVKM. The V segment lost 5 bases and the J segment 3 bases; nucleotides outside the gene matches: 9. The DNA for the CDR3 is TGTGCCAGCAGTCCCCAGACAGGGTTTTACACTGAAGCTTTCTTT. Amino acid sequence: CASSPQTGFYTEAFF.

V and J are TRBV11-1 and TRBJ2-2; TRBD2 aligns across 11 bases. The CDR3 has 16 amino acids. The ends lost 3 bases at V and 0 bases at J; junction bases unmatched: 0. Germline V CDR1 and CDR2: SGHAT, FQDESV (reference sequence). Written as DNA, the CDR3 is TGTGCCAGCAGCTTTAGCGGGAGGGCGAACACCGGGGAGCTGTTTTTT. It is translated as CASSFSGRANTGELFF.